The subject of this entry is one TCR beta chain. Its target is not known. This CDR3 has 14 amino acids. Germline CDR1 is SGHNT and CDR2 is YYREEE (reference sequence). With 4 bases removed from V and 0 bases from J, the gap between germline ends came to 11 bases. The data are from a study of cytomegalovirus exposure and HLA in healthy donors. Overall study findings and caveats: Cytomegalovirus association was listed for 164 TCR beta chains. An Asian-associated ancestry cluster reportedly showed fewer N-insertions than the approximately 690-donor mean in a later analysis. In a later analysis, parvovirus B19, influenza, CMV and Epstein-Barr virus appeared linked to several top co-occurrence clusters.

PCR used 60 Vbeta primers and 13 Jbeta primers. Produced via immunoSEQ multiplex PCR; TCRdb's table is partial and in-frame only. Counted here are about 100,000 clones, around 81% occurring once; the ten biggest clones make up 4.5% to 5.5%. Whereas donors were nominally healthy upon sampling, unrecorded immune exposures were probable. The source of this sequence is a man between 35 and 55 years old in good health and CMV-seropositive. Sequencing was performed on PBMCs. The chain carries TRBV5-4 and TRBJ2-7; D perhaps matches TRBD1 (5 bases). The CDR3: CASSPDMSSYEQYF. The CDR3 nucleotides are TGTGCCAGCAGCCCGGACATGAGCTCCTACGAGCAGTACTTC.